These T cell receptor beta chains were read from a single sample in a study of cytomegalovirus exposure and HLA in healthy donors. Data came from immunoSEQ multiplex PCR; TCRdb stores just in-frame clones and leaves some out. The table has over 200,000 clones, more than 75% seen once. What was sequenced was PBMCs. Every receptor here comes from a human donor in good health. Each CDR3 is given with its conserved first and last residue. The D gene is left open where the match is weak. Only part of the rows carry a size: once, few, many, or a class if the clone is expanded.

>TRBJ1-3|few|TRBV28|.
TGTGCCAGCAGCAGGAAGCGAAACACCATATATTTT
CASSRKRNTIYF
>TRBJ2-5|few|TRBV27|.
TGTGCCAGCAGTTTATCAACCCGGGGTCAGGAGACCCAGTACTTC
CASSLSTRGQETQYF
>TRBJ2-3|.|TRBV4-1|TRBD2
TGCGCCAGCAGCCATACCGGGACTAGCGGCACAGATACGCAGTATTTT
CASSHTGTSGTDTQYF
>TRBJ2-5|.|TRBV6-5|TRBD1
TGTGCCACAGCGGCAGGGGGCCCACGAGAAGAGACCCAGTACTTC
CATAAGGPREETQYF
>TRBJ1-5|.|TRBV6-1|.
TGTGCCAGCAGTGAACGGTCTACAGCCCAAGACAATCAGCCCCAGCATTTT
CASSERSTAQDNQPQHF
>TRBJ2-7|once|TRBV2|.
TGTGCCAGCATTGGACTAACTAGACGTTCGGGTGAGCAGTACTTC
CASIGLTRRSGEQYF
>TRBJ2-7|.|TRBV4-1|TRBD1
TGCGCCAGCAGCCAAGAGGTCAGGGGGAGCTCCTACGAGCAGTACTTC
CASSQEVRGSSYEQYF
>TRBJ2-3|.|TRBV7-9|TRBD2
TGTGCCAGCAGCTTTACCGGGACTAGCGGCCGTGTAGGGCAGTATTTT
CASSFTGTSGRVGQYF
>TRBJ2-7|.|TRBV19|.
TGTGCCAGTAGCAGTACTAGTGTGAGCTCCTACGAGCAGTACTTC
CASSSTSVSSYEQYF
>TRBJ1-1|.|TRBV27|.
TGTGCCAGCAGTTTGTCCGGACTGCCCTCCTCTGAAGCTTTCTTT
CASSLSGLPSSEAFF
>TRBJ2-1|.|TRBV12-5|TRBD1
TGTGCTAGTGGACCCGACAGGGGGCAACGTAGCTCCTACAATGAGCAGTTCTTC
CASGPDRGQRSSYNEQFF
>TRBJ2-6|.|TRBV18|.
TGTGCCAGCTCACCTCTGACAGGTAGCTCTGGGGCCAACGTCCTGACTTTC
CASSPLTGSSGANVLTF
>TRBJ2-5|once|TRBV28|.
TGTGCCAGCGGCAACCCCGGGGGGCTGGAGACCCAGTACTTC
CASGNPGGLETQYF
>TRBJ1-2|few|TRBV19|.
TGTGCCAGTAGGCATGAACAGGGCGGCTATGGCTACACCTTC
CASRHEQGGYGYTF
>TRBJ1-1|.|TRBV6-5|TRBD1
TGTGCCAGCAGTGACCGGACAGGACACACTGAAGCTTTCTTT
CASSDRTGHTEAFF
>TRBJ1-1|.|TRBV6-5|TRBD1
TGTGCCAGCGCCGGGACAGGGAATACTGAAGCTTTCTTT
CASAGTGNTEAFF
>TRBJ2-1|.|TRBV13|TRBD1
TGTGCCAGCAGCTACCGGACAGGGACCAATGAGCAGTTCTTC
CASSYRTGTNEQFF
>TRBJ2-2|.|TRBV25-1|TRBD1
TGTGCCAGCAGTGAGACAGGGGCACTCACCGGGGAGCTGTTTTTT
CASSETGALTGELFF
>TRBJ1-2|once|TRBV5-1|.
TGCGCCAGCAGCTTTGTGGGGGGGAGTTCTGACGGCTACACCTTC
CASSFVGGSSDGYTF
>TRBJ2-1|.|TRBV7-9|TRBD2
TGTGCCAGCAGCCCATTGACTAGCGGGAGGAACAATGAGCAGTTCTTC
CASSPLTSGRNNEQFF
>TRBJ2-1|.|TRBV28|.
TGTGCCAGCAGTTTCCTAGGACTTAACTACAATGAGCAGTTCTTC
CASSFLGLNYNEQFF
>TRBJ2-3|.|TRBV4-2|TRBD2
TGTGCCAGCAGCCAAGAAGTTCTAGGACTAGCGGGAGCAGATACGCAGTATTTT
CASSQEVLGLAGADTQYF
>TRBJ2-3|.|TRBV7-9|TRBD1
TGTGCCAGCAGCTTACGCGGACAGGGAACCACAGATACGCAGTATTTT
CASSLRGQGTTDTQYF
>TRBJ2-5|.|TRBV7-9|.
TGTGCCAGCAGCTCCGTCGGAGGAGGGGAGTACCAAGAGACCCAGTACTTC
CASSSVGGGEYQETQYF
>TRBJ2-5|.|TRBV5-1|TRBD1
TGCGCCAGCAGCTCGGACAGGGGGCACCAAGAGACCCAGTACTTC
CASSSDRGHQETQYF
>TRBJ2-5|.|TRBV6-1|TRBD1
TGTGCCAGTAGCGGTGGACAGGGGCAAGAGACCCAGTACTTC
CASSGGQGQETQYF
>TRBJ1-1|.|TRBV6-4|TRBD1
TGTGCCAGCAGCCGCGGACAGGGCGTGAACACTGAAGCTTTCTTT
CASSRGQGVNTEAFF
>TRBJ2-7|.|TRBV7-9|TRBD2
TGTGCCAGCAGCTTAGGAGCGGGGCCCTTTCAGGACGAGCAGTACTTC
CASSLGAGPFQDEQYF
>TRBJ2-3|.|TRBV5-1|.
TGCGCCAGCAGCTTGGCTTCAGGGGGGTCTACAGATACGCAGTATTTT
CASSLASGGSTDTQYF
>TRBJ1-2|few|TRBV6-1|.
TGTGCCAGCAGTCGGGACTATGGCTACACCTTC
CASSRDYGYTF
>TRBJ1-2|.|TRBV7-8|TRBD1
TGTGCCAGCAGCCAGGACAGGGTGGGCTATGGCTACACCTTC
CASSQDRVGYGYTF
>TRBJ1-1|.|TRBV6-1|TRBD1
TGTGCCAGCAGTGATACAGGGGTGATGAACACTGAAGCTTTCTTT
CASSDTGVMNTEAFF
>TRBJ2-1|few|TRBV30|.
TGTGCCTGCACGTTTTCTGCGCTTTACAATGAGCAGTTCTTC
CACTFSALYNEQFF
>TRBJ1-4|.|TRBV7-3|.
TGTGCCAGCAGCTTAACCTCAGGGGACGGTGAAAAACTGTTTTTT
CASSLTSGDGEKLFF
>TRBJ2-2|few|TRBV7-6|TRBD1
TGTGCCAGCAGCTTACCCGGGGACAGGGGTGTCACCGGGGAGCTGTTTTTT
CASSLPGDRGVTGELFF
>TRBJ2-1|.|TRBV7-8|TRBD2
TGTGCCAGGGGACTAGCGGGAGGAGATGAGCAGTTCTTC
CARGLAGGDEQFF
>TRBJ2-7|once|TRBV10-3|TRBD2
TGTGCCATCAGTGAGTCTGGGACTAGCGGGGCCTACGAGCAGTACTTC
CAISESGTSGAYEQYF
>TRBJ2-7|.|TRBV6-6|TRBD1
TGTGCCAGCAGTTATTTGGCAGGGGGCGACGAGCAGTACTTC
CASSYLAGGDEQYF
>TRBJ2-7|.|TRBV5-4|.
TGTGCCAGCAGCTTGTATCCGGAGATCGGCTACGAGCAGTACTTC
CASSLYPEIGYEQYF
>TRBJ2-7|.|TRBV2|.
TGTGCCAGCGGTAGGGAGGCGACTCCTACCTACGAGCAGTACTTC
CASGREATPTYEQYF
>TRBJ2-7|.|TRBV7-9|TRBD1
TGTTCCAGCAGCTCTACCGGGACAGGGCCATACGAGCAGTACTTC
CSSSSTGTGPYEQYF
>TRBJ2-7|once|TRBV10-2|TRBD2
TGCGCCAGCACCCCGGCCCGGACTAGCGGTTACGAGCAGTACTTC
CASTPARTSGYEQYF
>TRBJ2-1|.|TRBV30|.
TGTGCCTGGAGGGCGACGTGGGTACCGGGGATCGATGAGCAGTTCTTC
CAWRATWVPGIDEQFF
>TRBJ2-2|.|TRBV11-2|TRBD1
TGTGCCAGCAGCACCTACCGGGACAGGGGGCGCGGGAACACCGGGGAGCTGTTTTTT
CASSTYRDRGRGNTGELFF
>TRBJ1-5|once|TRBV19|.
TGTGCCAGTAGTCTGACGACAGTAACAGGGAGTCAGCCCCAGCATTTT
CASSLTTVTGSQPQHF
>TRBJ1-1|.|TRBV7-8|TRBD1
TGTGCCAGCAGCTTAGCGAGTAGGGGACAGGGGCGGGGTGGGACTGAAGCTTTCTTT
CASSLASRGQGRGGTEAFF
>TRBJ2-7|.|TRBV7-2|.
TGTGCCAGCAGAACAGGGCTTGGTGAGCAGTACTTC
CASRTGLGEQYF
>TRBJ2-1|.|TRBV19|.
TGTGCCAGTAGTATAGATCGGGTTACTTCCCCTAATATCTACAATGAGCAGTTCTTC
CASSIDRVTSPNIYNEQFF
>TRBJ2-3|.|TRBV7-8|.
TGTGCCAGCAGCTTACGCAGACTAGTGGCGGCTAGCACAGATACGCAGTATTTT
CASSLRRLVAASTDTQYF
>TRBJ1-5|.|TRBV10-3|.
TGTGCCATCAGTGAGTCGTTACAGCAAACGGAGCCCCAGCATTTT
CAISESLQQTEPQHF
>TRBJ1-6|.|TRBV25-1|.
TGTGCCAGCACTACCAACTGGGGACGGGGGAGTTCACCCCTCCACTTT
CASTTNWGRGSSPLHF
>TRBJ1-2|.|TRBV7-9|.
TGTGCCAGCAGCCAAGAGCGGGACGCGGGAGGCTACACCTTC
CASSQERDAGGYTF
>TRBJ2-7|.|TRBV7-3|.
TGTGCCAGCAGCTTAGCAGCAGGGGACTACGAGCAGTACTTC
CASSLAAGDYEQYF
>TRBJ2-7|.|TRBV9|.
TGTGCCAGCAGCCCGAGTAGGGACATCCCGAAGTACTTC
CASSPSRDIPKYF